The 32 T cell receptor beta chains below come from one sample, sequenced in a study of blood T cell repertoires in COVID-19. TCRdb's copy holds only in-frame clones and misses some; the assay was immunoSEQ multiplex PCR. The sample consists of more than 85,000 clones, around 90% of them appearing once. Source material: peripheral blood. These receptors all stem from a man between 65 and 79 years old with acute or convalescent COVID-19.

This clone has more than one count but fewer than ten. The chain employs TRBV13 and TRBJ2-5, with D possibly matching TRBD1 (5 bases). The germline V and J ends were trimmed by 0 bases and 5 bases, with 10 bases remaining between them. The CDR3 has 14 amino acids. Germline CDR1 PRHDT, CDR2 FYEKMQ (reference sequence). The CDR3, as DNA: TGTGCCAGCAGCTTAGGCAGGGTAAGGGAGACCCAGTACTTC. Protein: CASSLGRVRETQYF.

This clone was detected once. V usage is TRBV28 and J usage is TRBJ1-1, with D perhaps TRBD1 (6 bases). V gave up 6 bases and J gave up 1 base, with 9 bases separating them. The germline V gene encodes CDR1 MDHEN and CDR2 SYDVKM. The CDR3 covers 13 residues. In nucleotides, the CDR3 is TGTGCCAGCAGATTACAGGGGAACACTGAAGCTTTCTTT. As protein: CASRLQGNTEAFF.

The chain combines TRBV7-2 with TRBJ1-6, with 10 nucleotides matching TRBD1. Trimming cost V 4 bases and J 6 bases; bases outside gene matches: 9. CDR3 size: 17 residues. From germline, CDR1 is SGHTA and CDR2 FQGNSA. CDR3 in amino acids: CASSSQRDRGGNSPLHF. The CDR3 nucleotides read TGTGCCAGCAGCTCACAACGGGACAGGGGAGGTAATTCACCCCTCCACTTT.

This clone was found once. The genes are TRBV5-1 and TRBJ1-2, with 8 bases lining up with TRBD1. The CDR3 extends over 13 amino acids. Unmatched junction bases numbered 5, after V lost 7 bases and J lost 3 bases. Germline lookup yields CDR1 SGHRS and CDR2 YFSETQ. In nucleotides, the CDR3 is TGCGCCAGCCGTACAGGGGGGGACTATGGCTACACCTTC. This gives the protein CASRTGGDYGYTF. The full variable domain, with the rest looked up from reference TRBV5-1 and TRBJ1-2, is KAGVTQTPRYLIKTRGQQVTLSCSPISGHRSVSWYQQTPGQGLQFLFEYFSETQRNKGNFPGRFSGRQFSNSRSEMNVSTLELGDSALYLCASRTGGDYGYTFGSGTRLTVV.

The chain's CDR3 is CASSLLPHSLISGNTIYF. In DNA form, the CDR3 reads TGTGCCAGCTCACTTCTCCCCCACAGCTTAATCTCTGGAAACACCATATATTTT. This sequence joins TRBV18 and TRBJ1-3, with no clear D. The germline CDR1 and CDR2 sequences are KGHSH and LQKENI. Trimming removed 4 bases at V and 0 bases at J, with 19 bases between. There are 18 residues in the CDR3.

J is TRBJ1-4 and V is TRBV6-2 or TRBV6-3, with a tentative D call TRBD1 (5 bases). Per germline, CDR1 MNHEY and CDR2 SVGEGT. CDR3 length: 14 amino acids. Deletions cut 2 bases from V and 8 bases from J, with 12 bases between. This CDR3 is CASSYPGRDEKLFF. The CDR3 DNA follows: TGTGCCAGCAGTTACCCCGGGAGGGACGAAAAACTGTTTTTT.

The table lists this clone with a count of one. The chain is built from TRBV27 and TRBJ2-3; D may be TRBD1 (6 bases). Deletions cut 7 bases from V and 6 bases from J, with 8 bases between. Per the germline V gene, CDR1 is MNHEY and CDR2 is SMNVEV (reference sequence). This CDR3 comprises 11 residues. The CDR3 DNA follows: TGTGCCAGCAACCAGGGGGATACGCAGTATTTT. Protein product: CASNQGDTQYF.

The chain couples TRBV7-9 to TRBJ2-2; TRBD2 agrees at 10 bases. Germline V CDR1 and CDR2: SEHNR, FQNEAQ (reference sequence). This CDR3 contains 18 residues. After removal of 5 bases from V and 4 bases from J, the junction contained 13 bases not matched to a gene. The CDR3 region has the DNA TGTGCCAGCAGCAAGTCTAGCGGGAGAGTAGGGAGCACCGGGGAGCTGTTTTTT. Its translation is CASSKSSGRVGSTGELFF. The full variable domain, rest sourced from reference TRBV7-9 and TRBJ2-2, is DTGVSQNPRHKITKRGQNVTFRCDPISEHNRLYWYRQTLGQGPEFLTYFQNEAQLEKSRLLSDRFSAERPKGSFSTLEIQRTEQGDSAMYLCASSKSSGRVGSTGELFFGEGSRLTVL.

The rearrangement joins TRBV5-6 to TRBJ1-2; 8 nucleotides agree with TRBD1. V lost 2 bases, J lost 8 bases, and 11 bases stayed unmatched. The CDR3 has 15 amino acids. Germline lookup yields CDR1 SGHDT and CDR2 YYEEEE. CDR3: CASSLKAGGFGGYTF. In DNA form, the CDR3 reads TGTGCCAGCAGCTTAAAGGCAGGGGGCTTCGGGGGCTACACCTTC. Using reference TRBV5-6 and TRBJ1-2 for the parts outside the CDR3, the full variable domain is DAGVTQSPTHLIKTRGQQVTLRCSPKSGHDTVSWYQQALGQGPQFIFQYYEEEERQRGNFPDRFSGHQFPNYSSELNVNALLLGDSALYLCASSLKAGGFGGYTFGSGTRLTVV.

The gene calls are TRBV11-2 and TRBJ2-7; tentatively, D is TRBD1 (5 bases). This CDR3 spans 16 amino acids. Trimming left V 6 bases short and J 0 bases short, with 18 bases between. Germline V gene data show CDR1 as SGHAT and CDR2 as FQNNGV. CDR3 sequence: CASRKEPGQSSYEQYF. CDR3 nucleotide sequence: TGTGCCAGCAGAAAAGAGCCAGGACAAAGCTCCTACGAGCAGTACTTC.

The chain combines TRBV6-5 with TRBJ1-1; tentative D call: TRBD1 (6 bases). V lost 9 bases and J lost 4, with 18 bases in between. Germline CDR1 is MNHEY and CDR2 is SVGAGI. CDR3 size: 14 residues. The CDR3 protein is CASWSRGSVTEAFF. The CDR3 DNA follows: TGTGCCAGTTGGTCCAGGGGTTCGGTCACTGAAGCTTTCTTT.

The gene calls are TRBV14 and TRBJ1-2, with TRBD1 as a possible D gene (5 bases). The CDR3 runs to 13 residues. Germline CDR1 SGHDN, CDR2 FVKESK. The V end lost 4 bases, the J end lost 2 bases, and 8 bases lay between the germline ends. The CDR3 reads CASSPGQNYGYTF. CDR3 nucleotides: TGTGCCAGCAGCCCCGGACAAAACTATGGCTACACCTTC.

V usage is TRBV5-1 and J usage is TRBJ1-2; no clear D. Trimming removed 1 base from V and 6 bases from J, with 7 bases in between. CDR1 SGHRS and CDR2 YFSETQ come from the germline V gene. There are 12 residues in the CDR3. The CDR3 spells CASSLRGDGYTF. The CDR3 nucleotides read TGCGCCAGCAGCTTGAGAGGAGATGGCTACACCTTC.

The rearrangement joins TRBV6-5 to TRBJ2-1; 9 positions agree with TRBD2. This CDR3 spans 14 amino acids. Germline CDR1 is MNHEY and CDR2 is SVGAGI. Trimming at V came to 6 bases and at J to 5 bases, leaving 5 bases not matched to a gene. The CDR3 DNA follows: TGTGCCAGCAGGTCTAGCGGGAAGAACAATGAGCAGTTCTTC. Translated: CASRSSGKNNEQFF.

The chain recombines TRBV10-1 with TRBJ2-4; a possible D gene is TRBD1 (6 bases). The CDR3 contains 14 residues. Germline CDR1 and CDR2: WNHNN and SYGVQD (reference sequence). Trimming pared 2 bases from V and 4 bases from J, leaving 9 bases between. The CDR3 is CASSETGTKNIQYF. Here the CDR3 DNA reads TGCGCCAGCAGTGAGACCGGGACAAAAAACATTCAGTACTTC.

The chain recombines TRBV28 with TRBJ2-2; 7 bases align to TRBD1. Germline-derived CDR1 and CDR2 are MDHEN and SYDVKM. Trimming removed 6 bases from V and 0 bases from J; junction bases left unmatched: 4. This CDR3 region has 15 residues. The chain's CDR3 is CASSRDSPNTGELFF. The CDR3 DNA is TGTGCCAGCAGCCGGGACAGCCCGAACACCGGGGAGCTGTTTTTT.

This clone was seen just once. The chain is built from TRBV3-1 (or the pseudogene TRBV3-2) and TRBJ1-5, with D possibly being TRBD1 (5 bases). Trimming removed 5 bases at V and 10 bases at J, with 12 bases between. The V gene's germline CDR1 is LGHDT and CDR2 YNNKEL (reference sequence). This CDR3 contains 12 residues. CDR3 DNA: TGTGCCAGCAGCGGATACCAGGGACCCCAGCATTTT. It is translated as CASSGYQGPQHF.

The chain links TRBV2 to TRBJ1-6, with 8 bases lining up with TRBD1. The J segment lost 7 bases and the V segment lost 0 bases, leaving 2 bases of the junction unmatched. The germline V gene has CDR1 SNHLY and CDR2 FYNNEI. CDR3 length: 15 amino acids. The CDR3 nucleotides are TGTGCCAGCAGTGAAGCAGGACAGGGAAATTCACCCCTCCACTTT. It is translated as CASSEAGQGNSPLHF.

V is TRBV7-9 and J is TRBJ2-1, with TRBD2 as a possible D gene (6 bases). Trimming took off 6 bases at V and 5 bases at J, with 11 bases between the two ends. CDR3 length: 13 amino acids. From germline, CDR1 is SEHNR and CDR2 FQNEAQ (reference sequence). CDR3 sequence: CASSSGINNEQFF. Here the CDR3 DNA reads TGTGCCAGCAGTAGCGGTATAAACAATGAGCAGTTCTTC.

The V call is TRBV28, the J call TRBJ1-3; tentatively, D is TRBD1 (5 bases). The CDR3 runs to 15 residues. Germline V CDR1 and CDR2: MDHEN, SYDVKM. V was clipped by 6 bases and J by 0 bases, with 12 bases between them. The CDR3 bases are TGTGCCAGCAGGGTCCCGACAGCCTCTGGAAACACCATATATTTT. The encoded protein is CASRVPTASGNTIYF.

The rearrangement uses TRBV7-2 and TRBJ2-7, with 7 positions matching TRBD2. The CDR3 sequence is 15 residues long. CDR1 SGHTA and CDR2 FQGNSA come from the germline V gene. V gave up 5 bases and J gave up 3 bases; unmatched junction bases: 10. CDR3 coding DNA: TGTGCCAGCAGCCCCAGCGGGGCAGTAAGCTACGAGCAGTACTTC. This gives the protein CASSPSGAVSYEQYF.

Written as DNA, the CDR3 is TGCGCCAGCAGCTTGGACTACCCTACCTACAATGAGCAGTTCTTC. Its protein is CASSLDYPTYNEQFF. The V call is TRBV5-1, the J call TRBJ2-1; D gene unclear. The CDR3 sequence is 15 residues long. V lost 0 bases to trimming and J lost 2 bases, with 9 bases between them. The germline V gene has CDR1 SGHRS and CDR2 YFSETQ.

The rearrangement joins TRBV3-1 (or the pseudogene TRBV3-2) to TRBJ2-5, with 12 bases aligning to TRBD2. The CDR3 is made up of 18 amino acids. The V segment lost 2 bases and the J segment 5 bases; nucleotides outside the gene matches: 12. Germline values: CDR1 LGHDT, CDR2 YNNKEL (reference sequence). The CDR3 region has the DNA TGTGCCAGCAGCCAATCCACGTGGACTAGCGGGGTGCAGGAGACCCAGTACTTC. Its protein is CASSQSTWTSGVQETQYF.

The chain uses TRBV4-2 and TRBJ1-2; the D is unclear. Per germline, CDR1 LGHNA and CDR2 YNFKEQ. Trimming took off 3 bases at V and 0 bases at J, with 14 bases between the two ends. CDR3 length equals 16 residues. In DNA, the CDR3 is TGTGCCAGCAGCCAGGAGAAGGCTCTAACTAACTATGGCTACACCTTC. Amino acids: CASSQEKALTNYGYTF.

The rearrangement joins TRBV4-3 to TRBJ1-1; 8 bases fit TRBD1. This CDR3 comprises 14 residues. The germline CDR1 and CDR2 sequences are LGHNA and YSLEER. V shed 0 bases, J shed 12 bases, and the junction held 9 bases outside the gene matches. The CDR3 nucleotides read TGCGCCAGCAGCCAAGATCCCCGACAGGGGCGATCTTTCTTT. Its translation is CASSQDPRQGRSFF.

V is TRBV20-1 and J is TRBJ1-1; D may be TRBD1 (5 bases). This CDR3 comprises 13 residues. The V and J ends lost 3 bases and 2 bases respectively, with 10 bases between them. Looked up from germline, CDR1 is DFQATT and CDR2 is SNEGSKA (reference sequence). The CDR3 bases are TGCAGTGCTAGTGGGACTCCTAACACTGAAGCTTTCTTT. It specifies CSASGTPNTEAFF.

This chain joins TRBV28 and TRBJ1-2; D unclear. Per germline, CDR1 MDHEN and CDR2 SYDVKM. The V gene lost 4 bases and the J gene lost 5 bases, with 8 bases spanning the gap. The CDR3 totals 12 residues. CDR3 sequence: CASSSSVYGYTF. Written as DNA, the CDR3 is TGTGCCAGCAGTTCCTCGGTATATGGCTACACCTTC.

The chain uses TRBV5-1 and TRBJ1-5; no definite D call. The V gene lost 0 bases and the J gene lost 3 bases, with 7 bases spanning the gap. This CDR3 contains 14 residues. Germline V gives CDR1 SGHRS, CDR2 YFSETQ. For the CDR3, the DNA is TGCGCCAGCAGCTTGGGCAACTCCAATCAGCCCCAGCATTTT. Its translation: CASSLGNSNQPQHF.

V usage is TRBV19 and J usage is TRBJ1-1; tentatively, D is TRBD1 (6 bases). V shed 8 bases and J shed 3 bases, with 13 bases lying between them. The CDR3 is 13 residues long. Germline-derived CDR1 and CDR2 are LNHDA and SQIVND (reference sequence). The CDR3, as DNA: TGTGCCAGTGATACAGGGCTCCACACTGAAGCTTTCTTT. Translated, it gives CASDTGLHTEAFF. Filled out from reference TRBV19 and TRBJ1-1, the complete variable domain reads DGGITQSPKYLFRKEGQNVTLSCEQNLNHDAMYWYRQDPGQGLRLIYYSQIVNDFQKGDIAEGYSVSREKKESFPLTVTSAQKNPTAFYLCASDTGLHTEAFFGQGTRLTVV.

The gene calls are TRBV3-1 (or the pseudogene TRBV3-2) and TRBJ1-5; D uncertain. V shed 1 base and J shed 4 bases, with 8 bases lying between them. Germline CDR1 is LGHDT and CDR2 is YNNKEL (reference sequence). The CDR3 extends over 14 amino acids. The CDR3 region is CASSQARTNQPQHF. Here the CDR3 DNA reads TGTGCCAGCAGCCAAGCCAGGACTAATCAGCCCCAGCATTTT.

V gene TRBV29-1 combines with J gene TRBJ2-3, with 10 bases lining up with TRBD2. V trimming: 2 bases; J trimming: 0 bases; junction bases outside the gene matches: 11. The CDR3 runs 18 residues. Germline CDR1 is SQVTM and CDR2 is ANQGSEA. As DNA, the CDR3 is TGCAGCGTTGAAAGCCTAACCCCGACTAGCGGGAGCACAGATACGCAGTATTTT. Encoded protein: CSVESLTPTSGSTDTQYF.

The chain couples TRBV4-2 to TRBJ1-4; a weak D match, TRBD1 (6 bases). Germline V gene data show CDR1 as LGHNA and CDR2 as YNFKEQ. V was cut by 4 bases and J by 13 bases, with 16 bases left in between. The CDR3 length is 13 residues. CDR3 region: CASSPPTGSPLFF. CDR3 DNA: TGTGCCAGCAGCCCCCCAACAGGGAGCCCACTGTTTTTT.